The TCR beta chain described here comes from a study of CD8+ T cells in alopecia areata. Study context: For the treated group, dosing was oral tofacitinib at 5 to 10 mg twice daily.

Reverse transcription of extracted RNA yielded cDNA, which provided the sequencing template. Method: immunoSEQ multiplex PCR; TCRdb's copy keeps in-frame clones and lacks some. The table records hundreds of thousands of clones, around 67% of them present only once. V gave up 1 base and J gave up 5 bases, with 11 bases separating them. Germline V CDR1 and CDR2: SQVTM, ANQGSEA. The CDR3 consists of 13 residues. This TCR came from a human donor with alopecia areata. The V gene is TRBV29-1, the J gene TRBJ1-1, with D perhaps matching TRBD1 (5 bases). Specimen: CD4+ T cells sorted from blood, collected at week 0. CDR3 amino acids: CSVEVGGGTEAFF. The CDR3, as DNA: TGCAGCGTTGAAGTGGGTGGGGGTACTGAAGCTTTCTTT.